Listed here are 32 T cell receptor beta chains from one sample, sequenced in a study of blood T cell repertoires in COVID-19. The table came from immunoSEQ multiplex PCR; TCRdb's copy has only in-frame clones and leaves some out. The sample has more than 300,000 clones, more than 85% seen once. The sample taken for sequencing was PBMCs or T cells enriched from blood (not recorded which). The origin of the receptors is a woman under 40 who had been exposed to COVID-19.

The V call is TRBV19, the J call TRBJ1-3; maybe TRBD1 (6 bases). Trimming removed 8 bases at V and 0 bases at J, with 14 bases between. Germline V gene sequence: CDR1 LNHDA, CDR2 SQIVND (reference sequence). The CDR3 runs 15 residues. The CDR3 spells CASSYRAGSGNTIYF. The CDR3 nucleotides are TGTGCCAGTTCCTACAGGGCCGGCTCTGGAAACACCATATATTTT.

The rearrangement joins TRBV19 to TRBJ2-7, with 8 bases aligning to TRBD1. V shed 5 bases, J shed 0 bases, and the junction held 6 bases outside the gene matches. Germline V gene data show CDR1 as LNHDA and CDR2 as SQIVND (reference sequence). The CDR3 spans 15 residues. The CDR3 nucleotides read TGTGCCAGTAGTCTGGGACAGGCTTTCTCCTACGAGCAGTACTTC. This translates into CASSLGQAFSYEQYF.

CDR3 sequence reads: CASSLVSPTEAFF. The CDR3 DNA follows: TGTGCCAGCAGCTTAGTATCCCCCACTGAAGCTTTCTTT. The chain uses TRBV6-5 and TRBJ1-1; D unresolved. Germline loops: CDR1 MNHEY, CDR2 SVGAGI. The CDR3 totals 13 residues. V was pared by 6 bases and J by 4 bases, with 12 bases between.

The V and J genes are TRBV7-6 and TRBJ1-6; D unclear. This CDR3 is built from 14 residues. V shed 7 bases and J shed 2 bases, with 9 bases lying between them. From germline, CDR1 is SGHVS and CDR2 FNYEAQ. The CDR3, as DNA: TGTGCCAGCAAGACAAACACCTATAATTCACCCCTCCACTTT. Its translation: CASKTNTYNSPLHF.

This chain links TRBV5-1 with TRBJ1-3, with a possible D match to TRBD1 (6 bases). This CDR3 is 14 amino acids long. With 4 bases removed from V and 6 bases from J, the gap between germline ends came to 14 bases. The germline gives CDR1 SGHRS, CDR2 YFSETQ. CDR3 amino acids: CASSPGQPSNTIYF. For the CDR3, the DNA is TGCGCCAGCAGCCCCGGACAGCCATCAAACACCATATATTTT.

The chain has TRBV7-6 and TRBJ2-1; weak D call: TRBD2 (7 bases). The germline V and J ends were trimmed by 2 bases and 10 bases, with 15 bases remaining between them. Germline loops: CDR1 SGHVS, CDR2 FNYEAQ. The CDR3 consists of 14 residues. CDR3 in amino acids: CASSLNLGGREQFF. The CDR3 nucleotides read TGTGCCAGCAGCTTAAACCTGGGGGGGCGGGAGCAGTTCTTC.

The chain recombines TRBV3-1 (or the pseudogene TRBV3-2) with TRBJ1-6, with a weak D call TRBD1 (5 bases). CDR3 length: 14 residues. CDR1 and CDR2 from the germline V gene are LGHDT and YNNKEL (reference sequence). The germline V and J ends were trimmed by 1 base and 7 bases, with 8 bases remaining between them. DNA of the CDR3: TGTGCCAGCAGCCAAGGGGGGGAGAATTCACCCCTCCACTTT. Its protein product is CASSQGGENSPLHF.

The chain employs TRBV6-1 and TRBJ2-1; 9 bases map to TRBD2. Germline CDR1 MNHNS, CDR2 SASEGT. The CDR3 is 17 residues long. The J segment lost 4 bases and the V segment lost 1 base, leaving 8 bases of the junction unmatched. In DNA form, the CDR3 reads TGTGCCAGCAGTGAAGTTGCTAGCGGGGCCCGATACAATGAGCAGTTCTTC. Protein: CASSEVASGARYNEQFF.

The chain has TRBV6-2 or TRBV6-3 and TRBJ1-2, with D perhaps TRBD1 (6 bases). This CDR3 spans 13 amino acids. Deletions cut 4 bases from V and 6 bases from J, with 12 bases between. The germline V gene encodes CDR1 MNHEY and CDR2 SVGEGT. CDR3 residues: CASSWTVWDGYTF. The CDR3 DNA reads as TGTGCCAGCAGTTGGACAGTTTGGGATGGCTACACCTTC.

CDR3 sequence: CASSPGTGYQQYF. The CDR3 region has the DNA TGTGCCAGCTCACCAGGGACAGGGTACCAGCAGTACTTC. The rearrangement joins TRBV18 to TRBJ2-7; 9 nucleotides match TRBD1. The CDR3 length is 13 residues. CDR1 and CDR2 from the germline V gene are KGHSH and LQKENI. Trimming removed 2 bases from V and 8 bases from J; junction bases left unmatched: 4.

The chain is built from TRBV6-5 and TRBJ1-1; TRBD1 matches 8 bases. V lost 1 base to trimming and J lost 7 bases; unmatched junction nucleotides: 5. The CDR3 totals 14 residues. CDR1 and CDR2 (germline): MNHEY, SVGAGI. This chain's CDR3 is CASSYWQGANEAFF. In DNA form, the CDR3 reads TGTGCCAGCAGTTACTGGCAGGGGGCGAATGAAGCTTTCTTT.

This chain links TRBV6-5 with TRBJ2-5; 10 bases match TRBD1. The CDR3 has 14 amino acids. CDR1 MNHEY and CDR2 SVGAGI come from the germline V gene. V lost 8 bases to trimming and J lost 5 bases; unmatched junction nucleotides: 8. CDR3 residues: CASGPGQGRETQYF. As DNA, the CDR3 is TGTGCCAGCGGACCGGGACAGGGGCGGGAGACCCAGTACTTC.

The chain is built from TRBV23-1 and TRBJ1-1; D is perhaps TRBD1 (5 bases). TRBV23-1 is assigned to the ORF class and has an uncertain function. Trimming stripped 0 bases from V and 0 bases from J, with 14 bases between. This CDR3 spans 17 amino acids. The CDR3 loop is CASSQSREAGMNTEAFF. In nucleotides, the CDR3 is TGCGCCAGCAGTCAATCTAGAGAGGCAGGGATGAACACTGAAGCTTTCTTT.

The chain has TRBV5-1 and TRBJ1-5, with TRBD1 as a possible D gene (5 bases). V shed 4 bases and J shed 7 bases, with 15 bases lying between them. Germline V gene data show CDR1 as SGHRS and CDR2 as YFSETQ. The CDR3 is 14 residues long. CDR3 DNA sequence: TGCGCCAGCAGCCCCGACAGTCCTCGACAGCCCCAGCATTTT. Its translation is CASSPDSPRQPQHF.

V is TRBV27 and J is TRBJ2-7, with 7 bases matching TRBD1. Losses at the gene ends were 5 bases for V and 6 bases for J; bases not matched to a gene: 7. Germline V gene data show CDR1 as MNHEY and CDR2 as SMNVEV (reference sequence). CDR3 size: 13 residues. In nucleotides, the CDR3 is TGTGCCAGCAGTCCCACCCGACAGGGCGAGCAGTACTTC. It specifies CASSPTRQGEQYF.

The chain is built from TRBV18 and TRBJ1-4; D gene uncertain. Trimming pared 4 bases from V and 7 bases from J, leaving 10 bases between. The CDR3 extends over 13 amino acids. Germline loops: CDR1 KGHSH, CDR2 LQKENI. The CDR3 loop is CASSLTNSEKLFF. CDR3 in DNA: TGTGCCAGCTCACTAACCAACAGTGAAAAACTGTTTTTT.

V is TRBV5-1 and J is TRBJ2-3; TRBD2 aligns across 7 bases. The ends lost 0 bases at V and 0 bases at J; junction bases unmatched: 4. The CDR3 is 16 residues long. In germline, CDR1 is SGHRS, CDR2 YFSETQ. In DNA, the CDR3 is TGCGCCAGCAGCTTGGTAGCGGGTGTGAGCACAGATACGCAGTATTTT. It codes for CASSLVAGVSTDTQYF.

The chain carries TRBV18 and TRBJ1-2; 7 bases are a match to TRBD1. There are 16 residues in the CDR3. The V gene end was trimmed by 2 bases and the J gene end by 1 base; junction bases not matched to a gene: 7. Germline V gene data show CDR1 as KGHSH and CDR2 as LQKENI. CDR3 nucleotide sequence: TGTGCCAGCTCACCAGGAGCAGGACAGGTTAACTATGGCTACACCTTC. It codes for CASSPGAGQVNYGYTF.

This clone was detected only a few times. This chain uses TRBV27 with TRBJ1-2; D perhaps matches TRBD1 (6 bases). The CDR3 extends over 14 amino acids. Per germline, CDR1 MNHEY and CDR2 SMNVEV (reference sequence). Trimming removed 5 bases from V and 7 bases from J, with 17 bases in between. CDR3 residues: CASSGTSSSRGYTF. The CDR3 DNA reads as TGTGCCAGCAGTGGGACATCGTCTTCTCGTGGCTACACCTTC.

The chain employs TRBV4-3 and TRBJ1-6, with 9 nucleotides matching TRBD1. This CDR3 spans 15 amino acids. V was pared by 4 bases and J by 6 bases, with 4 bases of the junction left unmatched. The germline gives CDR1 LGHNA, CDR2 YSLEER. Written as DNA, the CDR3 is TGCGCCAGCAGCCGAACGGGACAGGGTAATTCACCCCTCCACTTT. As protein: CASSRTGQGNSPLHF.

The chain links TRBV27 to TRBJ1-2, with 9 bases identical to TRBD1. Per the germline V gene, CDR1 is MNHEY and CDR2 is SMNVEV (reference sequence). The CDR3 consists of 15 residues. J gave up 9 bases and V 2 bases, and 10 bases lay outside the gene matches. CDR3 protein: CASSLGGQGRFRYTF. DNA for the CDR3: TGTGCCAGCAGTTTAGGGGGACAGGGACGATTTCGCTACACCTTC.

The chain links TRBV18 to TRBJ1-1; 7 bases are a match to TRBD1. The J segment lost 5 bases and the V segment lost 0 bases, leaving 6 bases of the junction unmatched. The CDR3 covers 15 residues. CDR1 and CDR2 from the germline V gene are KGHSH and LQKENI. CDR3 in amino acids: CASSPPSRGMTEAFF. The CDR3 DNA follows: TGTGCCAGCTCACCACCGAGCAGGGGGATGACTGAAGCTTTCTTT. Together with reference TRBV18 and TRBJ1-1, the CDR3 gives the full variable domain: NAGVMQNPRHLVRRRGQEARLRCSPMKGHSHVYWYRQLPEEGLKFMVYLQKENIIDESGMPKERFSAEFPKEGPSILRIQQVVRGDSAAYFCASSPPSRGMTEAFFGQGTRLTVV.

The chain recombines TRBV3-1 (or the pseudogene TRBV3-2) with TRBJ2-1; TRBD2 matches at 7 bases. Germline values: CDR1 LGHDT, CDR2 YNNKEL (reference sequence). Trimming cost V 1 base and J 2 bases; bases outside gene matches: 8. CDR3 length: 17 amino acids. CDR3 bases: TGTGCCAGCAGCCAAGGGAAGGGGACTAACACCTACAATGAGCAGTTCTTC. Residues: CASSQGKGTNTYNEQFF.

This chain connects TRBV6-1 to TRBJ2-1; D is uncertain. V was cut by 1 base and J by 7 bases, with 8 bases left in between. The CDR3 loop spans 13 amino acids. Per the germline V gene, CDR1 is MNHNS and CDR2 is SASEGT. This CDR3 is CASSEGHGNEQFF. The CDR3 DNA is TGTGCCAGCAGTGAAGGGCACGGGAATGAGCAGTTCTTC.

The rearrangement uses TRBV14 and TRBJ2-1; 10 nucleotides align to TRBD2. The CDR3 is 15 residues long. Trimming at V came to 1 base and at J to 12 bases, leaving 9 bases not matched to a gene. The germline CDR1 and CDR2 sequences are SGHDN and FVKESK. This chain's CDR3 is CASSQGGLAGVPQFF. CDR3 DNA sequence: TGTGCCAGCAGCCAAGGAGGTCTAGCGGGGGTTCCGCAGTTCTTC. The full variable domain, in which reference TRBV14 and TRBJ2-1 provide the parts outside the CDR3, is EAGVTQFPSHSVIEKGQTVTLRCDPISGHDNLYWYRRVMGKEIKFLLHFVKESKQDESGMPNNRFLAERTGGTYSTLKVQPAELEDSGVYFCASSQGGLAGVPQFFGPGTRLTVL.

V is TRBV19 and J is TRBJ2-7; D gene unclear. V was clipped by 6 bases and J by 6 bases, with 9 bases between them. The CDR3 length is 11 residues. Germline lookup yields CDR1 LNHDA and CDR2 SQIVND (reference sequence). Written as DNA, the CDR3 is TGTGCCAGTAGCGTAGTCTGCGAGCAGTACTTC. This encodes CASSVVCEQYF.

The gene calls are TRBV7-8 and TRBJ1-1; perhaps TRBD1 as D (6 bases). Trimming stripped 6 bases from V and 1 base from J, with 9 bases between. Germline CDR1 and CDR2: SGHVS and FQNEAQ. The CDR3 has 13 amino acids. The CDR3 DNA sequence: TGTGCCAGCAGGACAGGAGAGAACACTGAAGCTTTCTTT. Translation gives CASRTGENTEAFF.

The J gene is TRBJ1-1, the V gene TRBV6-5, with 10 bases matching TRBD1. CDR3 length: 15 amino acids. Trimming at V came to 6 bases and at J to 5 bases, leaving 9 bases not matched to a gene. Germline V gene sequence: CDR1 MNHEY, CDR2 SVGAGI. The CDR3 here is CASRRTGGTETEAFF. CDR3 sequence (DNA): TGTGCCAGCAGGAGGACAGGGGGTACGGAGACTGAAGCTTTCTTT.

The rearrangement joins TRBV27 to TRBJ2-7; 7 bases are shared with TRBD1. J was trimmed by 4 bases and V by 3 bases; bases with no gene match: 9. CDR3 length: 15 amino acids. CDR1 and CDR2 from the germline V gene are MNHEY and SMNVEV (reference sequence). This chain's CDR3 is CASSFFGTAPYEQYF. CDR3 DNA: TGTGCCAGCAGTTTTTTCGGGACAGCCCCTTACGAGCAGTACTTC.

This clone was recorded once. The V gene is TRBV2, the J gene TRBJ2-5, with D possibly being TRBD1 (6 bases). Germline loops: CDR1 SNHLY, CDR2 FYNNEI. Trimming left V 7 bases short and J 0 bases short, with 9 bases between. The CDR3 extends over 13 amino acids. The CDR3 coding sequence is TGTGCCAGCAACAGGGACCACCAAGAGACCCAGTACTTC. This translates into CASNRDHQETQYF.

This clone was recorded a few times. This chain links TRBV18 with TRBJ1-3; no firm D call. With 5 bases removed from V and 0 bases from J, the gap between germline ends came to 11 bases. This CDR3 spans 15 amino acids. Germline V CDR1 and CDR2: KGHSH, LQKENI. The CDR3 DNA is TGTGCCAGCTCAATAGCAAATCCCTCTGGAAACACCATATATTTT. Translation gives CASSIANPSGNTIYF.

The rearrangement joins TRBV5-6 to TRBJ2-7, with D possibly being TRBD2 (7 bases). The germline V gene encodes CDR1 SGHDT and CDR2 YYEEEE. Trimming removed 4 bases at V and 4 bases at J, with 18 bases between. CDR3 length equals 15 residues. CDR3: CASSLERGDIYEQYF. CDR3 DNA sequence: TGTGCCAGCAGCCTAGAACGGGGGGACATTTACGAGCAGTACTTC. Full variable domain (rest looked up from reference TRBV5-6 and TRBJ2-7): DAGVTQSPTHLIKTRGQQVTLRCSPKSGHDTVSWYQQALGQGPQFIFQYYEEEERQRGNFPDRFSGHQFPNYSSELNVNALLLGDSALYLCASSLERGDIYEQYFGPGTRLTVT.